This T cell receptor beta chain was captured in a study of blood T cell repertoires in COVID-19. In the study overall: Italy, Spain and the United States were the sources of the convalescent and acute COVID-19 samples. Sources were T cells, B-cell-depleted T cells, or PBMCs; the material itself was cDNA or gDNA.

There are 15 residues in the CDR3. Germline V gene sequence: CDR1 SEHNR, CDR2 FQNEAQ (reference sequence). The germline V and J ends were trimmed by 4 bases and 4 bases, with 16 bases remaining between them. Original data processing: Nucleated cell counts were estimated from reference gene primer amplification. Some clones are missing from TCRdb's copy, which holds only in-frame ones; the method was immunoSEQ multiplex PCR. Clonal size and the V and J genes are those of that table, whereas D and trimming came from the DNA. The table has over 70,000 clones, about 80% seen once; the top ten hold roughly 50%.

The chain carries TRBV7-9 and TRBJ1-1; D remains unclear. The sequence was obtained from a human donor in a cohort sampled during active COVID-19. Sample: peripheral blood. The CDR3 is CASSSSLRQRTEAFF. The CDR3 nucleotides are TGTGCCAGCAGCTCAAGCCTCAGACAACGCACTGAAGCTTTCTTT.